This TCR beta chain was sequenced for a study of T cells in Graves' hyperthyroidism and ophthalmopathy. Study-wide context: Peripheral blood was secured at the point of initial diagnosis, before any treatment. The study, taken as a whole, reports: Clonotypes that were expanded in thyroid above 0.001 mostly appeared in blood too.

Orbital computed tomography, thyroid ultrasound, serum thyroxine and TRAb, and clinical symptoms together informed the diagnoses. Using around 10 ml of fresh peripheral blood, PBMCs were prepared. This clonotype was observed at least ten times. Its target is unknown. Germline loops: CDR1 MDHEN, CDR2 SYDVKM. The length of the CDR3 is 15 residues. J gave up 0 bases and V 4 bases, and 5 bases lay outside the gene matches. RNA transcripts provided the source from which TCR beta CDR3 regions were amplified. Using the HTBI primer set, a first-round RT-PCR was run on the TCR CDR3. TCRdb reprocessed the multiplex PCR reads via MiXCR and lists one record per CDR3 protein. This sample has about 640,000 distinct CDR3 sequences, with about a fifth found just once.

This chain uses TRBV28 with TRBJ2-7, with 8 nucleotides matching TRBD2. Sequencing was carried out using blood. The sequence was obtained from a man aged 25-40 years with Graves' ophthalmopathy. The CDR3 sequence: CASSSLAGSSYEQYF. As DNA, the CDR3 is TGTGCCAGCAGTTCCTTAGCGGGGAGCTCCTACGAGCAGTACTTC. The complete variable domain, with remaining parts taken from reference TRBV28 and TRBJ2-7, reads DVKVTQSSRYLVKRTGEKVFLECVQDMDHENMFWYRQDPGLGLRLIYFSYDVKMKEKGDIPEGYSVSREKKERFSLILESASTNQTSMYLCASSSLAGSSYEQYFGPGTRLTVT.